This TCR beta chain was retrieved from a study of shared clonotypes between healthy human individuals. The overall study: Every donor yielded three CD4 naive, three CD4 memory, two CD8 naive and one CD8 memory plate. Study conclusions and caveats: Shared clonotypes: 4.5% to 5% naive CD4, under 4% naive CD8, 2.3% memory CD4, 0.4% to 0.5% memory CD8.

A roughly 220 ng quantity of DNA, 30,000 to 35,000 T cell genomes, went into the sorted-subset replicate PCRs. Assay: immunoSEQ multiplex PCR; the TCRdb copy retains only in-frame clones and omits some. The sample shows about 1.5 million clones, approximately 98% of them seen only once. The V and J ends lost 4 bases and 8 bases respectively, with 11 bases between them. The germline CDR1 and CDR2 sequences are MDHEN and SYDVKM. This CDR3 region has 12 residues. With regard to this clone: What it binds is unknown.

The sample consisted of naive CD4+ T cells sorted from blood. The subset is: CD45RA+ positively selected. The receptor was derived from a man aged 30 to 39 in good health. The rearrangement joins TRBV28 to TRBJ1-2; D ambiguous. The CDR3, as DNA: TGTGCCAGCAGTTCCCCTCCTCAAGGCTACACCTTC. Its translation is CASSSPPQGYTF.